This section outlines one T cell receptor beta chain sequence together with its context. TCRdb's copy holds only in-frame clones and misses some; the assay was immunoSEQ multiplex PCR. The data hold about 320,000 clones, with more than 80% observed a single time. The data belong to a study of blood T cell repertoires in COVID-19. The CDR3 is 14 amino acids. Germline CDR1 and CDR2: LNHDA and SQIVND (reference sequence). Trimming left V 7 bases short and J 1 base short, with 8 bases between. The clonotype was recovered from a man aged 18 to 35 who had recovered from COVID-19. Sequenced material: peripheral blood. This chain connects TRBV19 to TRBJ1-6, with D tentatively TRBD1 (5 bases). CDR3 in DNA: TGTGCCAGTACGGGGGGTTCCTATAATTCACCCCTCCACTTT. Protein product: CASTGGSYNSPLHF.